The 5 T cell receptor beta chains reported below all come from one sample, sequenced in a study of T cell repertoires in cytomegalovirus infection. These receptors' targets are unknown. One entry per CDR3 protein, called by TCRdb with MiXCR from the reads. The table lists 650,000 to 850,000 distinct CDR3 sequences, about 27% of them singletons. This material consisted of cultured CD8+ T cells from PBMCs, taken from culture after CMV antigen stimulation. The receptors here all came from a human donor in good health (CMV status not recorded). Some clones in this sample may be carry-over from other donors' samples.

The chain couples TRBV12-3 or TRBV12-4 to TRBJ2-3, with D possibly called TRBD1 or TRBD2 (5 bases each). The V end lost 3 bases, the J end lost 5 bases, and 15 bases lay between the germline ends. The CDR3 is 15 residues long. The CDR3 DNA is TGTGCCAGCAGTTTGACTTGGGGGATCGGAGATACGCAGTATTTT. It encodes CASSLTWGIGDTQYF.

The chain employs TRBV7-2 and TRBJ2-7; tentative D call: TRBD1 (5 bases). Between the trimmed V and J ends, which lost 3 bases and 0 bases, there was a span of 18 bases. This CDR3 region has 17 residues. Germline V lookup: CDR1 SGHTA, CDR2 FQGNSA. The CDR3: CASSFPSDSPRSYEQYF. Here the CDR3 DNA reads TGTGCCAGCAGCTTCCCCTCAGACAGTCCCCGCTCCTACGAGCAGTACTTC.

CDR3 coding DNA: TGTGCCAGCAGTTACTCGCGGTTGGATGAGCAGTTCTTC. Protein: CASSYSRLDEQFF. J is TRBJ2-1 and V is TRBV6-6; D is unresolved. This CDR3 contains 13 residues. Trimming left V 0 bases short and J 8 bases short, with 8 bases between. The V gene's germline CDR1 is MNHNY and CDR2 SVGAGI (reference sequence).

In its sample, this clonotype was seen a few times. CDR3 bases: TGTGCCAGCACTGGACAGGGGGCTACTGAAGCTTTCTTT. Its translation is CASTGQGATEAFF. The gene calls are TRBV27 and TRBJ1-1; 11 bases match TRBD1. CDR1 is MNHEY and CDR2 is SMNVEV in the germline V gene (reference sequence). After removal of 7 bases from V and 5 bases from J, the junction contained 3 bases not matched to a gene. The CDR3 totals 13 residues.

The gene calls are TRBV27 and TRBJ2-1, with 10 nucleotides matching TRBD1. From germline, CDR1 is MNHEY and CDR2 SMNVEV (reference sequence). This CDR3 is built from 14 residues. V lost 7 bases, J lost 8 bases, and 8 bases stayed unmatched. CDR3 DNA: TGTGCCAGCACCTGGACAGGGGGGATCTATGAGCAGTTCTTC. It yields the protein CASTWTGGIYEQFF.